This T cell receptor beta chain was captured by sequencing in a study of blood T cell repertoires in COVID-19. In the study overall: COVID-19 samples from acute and convalescent phases originated in the United States, Italy and Spain.

This clone was seen a handful of times. TCRdb keeps only in-frame clones here, not all; method: immunoSEQ multiplex PCR. The sample yields 150,000 to 200,000 clones, about 90% seen once. V was shortened by 1 base and J by 0 bases, with 8 bases between the two germline ends. From germline, CDR1 is SGHRS and CDR2 YFSETQ. This CDR3 spans 15 amino acids. Sequenced: PBMCs or T cells enriched from blood (not recorded which). This chain joins TRBV5-1 and TRBJ2-1; possibly TRBD1 for D (6 bases). The clonotype was recovered from a human donor with acute COVID-19. The donor label of this sample is uncertain. The CDR3 is CASSLTGSSYNEQFF. For the CDR3, the DNA is TGCGCCAGCAGCTTGACAGGGAGCTCCTACAATGAGCAGTTCTTC.